What follows are 8 T cell receptor beta chains derived from one specimen sequenced in a study of cytomegalovirus exposure and HLA in healthy donors. Both 60 Vbeta primers and 13 Jbeta primers went into the PCR. Assay used: immunoSEQ multiplex PCR; TCRdb lists only in-frame clones, some missing. Here the sample spans about 160,000 clones, about 80% being singletons. The sequenced material came from PBMCs. These receptor sequences come from a girl aged 5-17 years in good health and CMV-seropositive.

This rearrangement joins TRBV29-1 to TRBJ1-2; D is uncertain. The CDR3 runs 12 residues. Germline V gene lookup returns CDR1 SQVTM and CDR2 ANQGSEA. CDR3 region: CSVGAVAYGYTF. The DNA for the CDR3 is TGCAGTGTGGGAGCCGTAGCTTATGGCTACACCTTC.

This chain links TRBV10-1 with TRBJ2-7, with 13 bases identical to TRBD2. J was trimmed by 2 bases and V by 3 bases; bases with no gene match: 1. Germline V gene sequence: CDR1 WNHNN, CDR2 SYGVQD (reference sequence). CDR3 length: 15 residues. The CDR3 spells CASSEGTSGTYEQYF. The CDR3, as DNA: TGCGCCAGCAGTGAAGGGACTAGCGGGACCTACGAGCAGTACTTC.

This sequence joins TRBV7-9 and TRBJ1-1, with TRBD1 as a possible D gene (5 bases). Germline assignment: CDR1 SEHNR and CDR2 FQNEAQ (reference sequence). V dropped 8 bases and J dropped 7 bases, with 20 bases sitting between them. The CDR3 consists of 14 residues. CDR3 loop: CASDPWKGQIEAFF. In nucleotides, the CDR3 is TGTGCCAGCGACCCATGGAAGGGGCAGATTGAAGCTTTCTTT.

This clone was observed a single time. V and J are TRBV28 and TRBJ1-2; 8 positions agree with TRBD1. CDR3 length: 13 amino acids. Germline CDR1 and CDR2: MDHEN and SYDVKM. V lost 8 bases to trimming and J lost 3 bases; unmatched junction nucleotides: 5. CDR3 DNA: TGTGCCAGCGGAGAGGGACAGGACTATGGCTACACCTTC. Its protein is CASGEGQDYGYTF.

Of note for this clone: At one boundary the junction diverges from the germline segment, which might be a read error. V usage is TRBV18 and J usage is TRBJ1-2, with TRBD1 matching 8 bases. The CDR3 sequence is 12 residues long. CDR1 and CDR2 from the germline V gene are KGHSH and LQKENI. The CDR3 coding sequence is TGTGCCAGCTCACCGATAAATGACAGGGGCTTATTC. This translates into CASSPINDRGLF.

This chain joins TRBV4-3 and TRBJ2-1, with D maybe TRBD2 (7 bases). Germline CDR1 LGHNA, CDR2 YSLEER. V was cut by 0 bases and J by 9 bases, with 27 bases left in between. The CDR3 totals 19 residues. CDR3 region: CASSQDLIEGGVFWAEQFF. The CDR3, as DNA: TGCGCCAGCAGCCAAGATCTTATTGAGGGGGGGGTCTTCTGGGCTGAGCAGTTCTTC.

CDR3 nucleotides: TGTGCCAGCAGCTCGGGGGGAAAGGAAGAGACCCAGTACTTC. Protein product: CASSSGGKEETQYF. J is TRBJ2-5 and V is TRBV28; the match to TRBD2 covers 7 bases. CDR1 MDHEN and CDR2 SYDVKM come from the germline V gene. The V gene end was trimmed by 6 bases and the J gene end by 3 bases; junction bases not matched to a gene: 7. There are 14 residues in the CDR3.

The rearrangement uses TRBV2 and TRBJ1-1; 8 nucleotides match TRBD1. Trimming removed 5 bases from V and 3 bases from J; junction bases left unmatched: 8. Germline-derived CDR1 and CDR2 are SNHLY and FYNNEI. This CDR3 comprises 15 residues. The CDR3 DNA sequence: TGTGCCAGCAGTCTCCTTCAGGGGGCGGACACTGAAGCTTTCTTT. The encoded protein is CASSLLQGADTEAFF.